The 21 T cell receptor beta chains listed next were all sequenced from one sample in a study of cytomegalovirus exposure and HLA in healthy donors. Amplification used 60 Vbeta primers and 13 Jbeta primers. TCRdb's table, derived via immunoSEQ multiplex PCR, lists solely in-frame clones and lacks some. The sample comprises 130,000 to 150,000 clones, 80% of which are singletons, and about 5% rests with the top ten. Input material: PBMCs. Every receptor here comes from a middle-aged man in good health and CMV-seronegative.

This chain joins TRBV10-3 and TRBJ2-3; 10 bases are shared with TRBD2. CDR1 is ENHRY, CDR2 SYGVKD, per germline. The ends lost 4 bases at V and 2 bases at J; junction bases unmatched: 6. There are 16 residues in the CDR3. The CDR3 nucleotides read TGTGCCATCAGTGGGCTAGCGGGGGCTTCCACAGATACGCAGTATTTT. Translating it yields CAISGLAGASTDTQYF.

The chain couples TRBV6-5 to TRBJ1-5, with 8 bases that match TRBD1. The CDR3 contains 15 residues. The germline gives CDR1 MNHEY, CDR2 SVGAGI. Unmatched junction bases numbered 6, after V lost 6 bases and J lost 2 bases. The CDR3 coding sequence is TGTGCCAGCAGGACCACAGGGGGAGGCAATCAGCCCCAGCATTTT. Translation: CASRTTGGGNQPQHF.

V gene TRBV11-2 combines with J gene TRBJ1-3; D is undetermined. CDR3 length: 14 amino acids. Germline V lookup: CDR1 SGHAT, CDR2 FQNNGV. The V end was cut by 8 bases, the J end by 4 bases, with 15 bases between. The DNA of the CDR3 is TGTGCCAGCCCTGAGGACTCGGAAGGAAACACCATATATTTT. Protein: CASPEDSEGNTIYF.

This chain uses TRBV2 with TRBJ2-6, with unresolved D. Germline CDR1 is SNHLY and CDR2 is FYNNEI. The V gene lost 8 bases and the J gene lost 0 bases, with 11 bases spanning the gap. This CDR3 contains 15 residues. CDR3 DNA sequence: TGTGCCAGCCTCCTTGTTAACTCTGGGGCCAACGTCCTGACTTTC. It translates to CASLLVNSGANVLTF.

This clone was counted a few times. The rearrangement links TRBV11-2 to TRBJ2-5; D is perhaps TRBD1 (6 bases). This CDR3 spans 14 amino acids. Germline V gene sequence: CDR1 SGHAT, CDR2 FQNNGV. The V and J ends lost 3 bases and 0 bases respectively, with 8 bases between them. In nucleotides, the CDR3 is TGTGCCAGCAGCTTTCGACAGGACCAAGAGACCCAGTACTTC. It yields the protein CASSFRQDQETQYF.

In this sample, this clone turned up once. This chain uses TRBV4-2 with TRBJ2-1, with 12 bases that match TRBD2. Germline CDR1 and CDR2: LGHNA and YNFKEQ. The CDR3 loop spans 18 amino acids. The V and J ends lost 4 bases and 0 bases, in that order; junction bases with no gene match: 7. The CDR3 DNA reads TGTGCCAGCAGCCGGCTAGGGACTAGCGGGCCCTCCTACAATGAGCAGTTCTTC. It specifies CASSRLGTSGPSYNEQFF.

The chain combines TRBV19 with TRBJ1-5, with 10 bases that match TRBD1. Germline assignment: CDR1 LNHDA and CDR2 SQIVND (reference sequence). The V segment lost 5 bases and the J segment 7 bases; nucleotides outside the gene matches: 8. The CDR3 has 15 amino acids. The CDR3 here is CASSQGQGQGQPQHF. CDR3 sequence (DNA): TGTGCCAGTAGTCAAGGCCAGGGACAGGGGCAGCCCCAGCATTTT.

This clone came up once. Additional DNA sequences in this sample encode the identical CDR3. The V and J genes are TRBV2 and TRBJ2-7; D not certain. CDR3 length equals 12 residues. Trimming cost V 10 bases and J 5 bases, with 15 bases left between them. From germline, CDR1 is SNHLY and CDR2 FYNNEI. The CDR3 region has the DNA TGTGCCACTTACTCGACTCCTGACGAGCAGTACTTC. Its translation is CATYSTPDEQYF.

This chain uses TRBV2 with TRBJ2-1; TRBD2 matches at 12 bases. Germline CDR1 SNHLY, CDR2 FYNNEI. With V trimmed by 7 bases and J by 8 bases, 18 bases remained unmatched. The CDR3 runs 18 residues. CDR3 in DNA: TGTGCCAGCAATCCGTCTCTAGCGGGGGGGCTTACGTGGCATGAGCAGTTCTTC. As protein: CASNPSLAGGLTWHEQFF. The full variable domain, in which reference TRBV2 and TRBJ2-1 provide the parts outside the CDR3, is EPEVTQTPSHQVTQMGQEVILRCVPISNHLYFYWYRQILGQKVEFLVSFYNNEISEKSEIFDDQFSVERPDGSNFTLKIRSTKLEDSAMYFCASNPSLAGGLTWHEQFFGPGTRLTVL.

The chain employs TRBV15 and TRBJ1-5; D remains unclear. Germline loops: CDR1 LNHNV, CDR2 YYDKDF (reference sequence). CDR3 size: 14 residues. Trimming left V 3 bases short and J 3 bases short, with 9 bases between. The CDR3: CATSRGGTNQPQHF. CDR3 coding DNA: TGTGCCACCAGCAGGGGAGGTACCAATCAGCCCCAGCATTTT.

The J gene is TRBJ1-2, the V gene TRBV28; the D gene is possibly TRBD1 (5 bases). Germline CDR1 is MDHEN and CDR2 is SYDVKM. V was clipped by 6 bases and J by 7 bases, with 12 bases between them. The CDR3 has 12 amino acids. The CDR3 is CASRIRVGGYTF. The CDR3 region has the DNA TGTGCCAGCAGGATCAGGGTTGGTGGCTACACCTTC.

This chain uses TRBV7-2 with TRBJ1-2; TRBD1 might be the D (6 bases). Trimming removed 6 bases at V and 3 bases at J, with 11 bases between. Per the germline V gene, CDR1 is SGHTA and CDR2 is FQGNSA. The CDR3 has 13 amino acids. CDR3 nucleotides: TGTGCCAGCAGGGTCCAGGGGTACTATGGCTACACCTTC. It specifies CASRVQGYYGYTF.

V usage is TRBV21-1 and J usage is TRBJ1-5. TRBV21-1 is a pseudogene segment. The length of the CDR3 is 14 residues. CDR3 protein: CASSNEGRYQPQHF. In DNA form, the CDR3 reads TGTGCCAGCAGCAATGAGGGTCGGTATCAGCCCCAGCATTTT.

The chain's CDR3 is CASSIPQGRTNTEAFF. For the CDR3, the DNA is TGTGCCAGTAGTATCCCACAGGGGAGGACGAACACTGAAGCTTTCTTT. The rearrangement joins TRBV19 to TRBJ1-1; the match to TRBD1 covers 7 bases. The CDR3 has 16 amino acids. Germline V gene lookup returns CDR1 LNHDA and CDR2 SQIVND (reference sequence). The trim removed 3 bases at V and 1 base at J, leaving 8 bases unmatched.

The chain uses TRBV5-1 and TRBJ2-5; tentatively, D is TRBD1 (6 bases). This CDR3 spans 13 amino acids. The V and J ends lost 6 bases and 1 base respectively, with 10 bases between them. Germline V gene sequence: CDR1 SGHRS, CDR2 YFSETQ. As DNA, the CDR3 is TGCGCCAGCAACGACAGGATCCAAGAGACCCAGTACTTC. The encoded protein is CASNDRIQETQYF. The entire variable domain, with the rest obtained from reference TRBV5-1 and TRBJ2-5, is as follows: KAGVTQTPRYLIKTRGQQVTLSCSPISGHRSVSWYQQTPGQGLQFLFEYFSETQRNKGNFPGRFSGRQFSNSRSEMNVSTLELGDSALYLCASNDRIQETQYFGPGTRLLVL.

This chain links TRBV4-3 with TRBJ1-1; TRBD1 matches 7 bases. CDR3 size: 16 residues. From germline, CDR1 is LGHNA and CDR2 YSLEER. J gave up 0 bases and V 2 bases, and 6 bases lay outside the gene matches. CDR3: CASSQTRTGLNTEAFF. The CDR3 nucleotides are TGCGCCAGCAGCCAAACTCGGACAGGTTTGAACACTGAAGCTTTCTTT.

This chain links TRBV2 with TRBJ2-5; 9 bases agree with TRBD1. In germline, CDR1 is SNHLY, CDR2 FYNNEI. The CDR3 runs to 15 residues. Losses at the gene ends were 5 bases for V and 5 bases for J; bases not matched to a gene: 9. CDR3 DNA: TGTGCCAGCAGTCCCGGGACAGGGTACGAGGAGACCCAGTACTTC. Encoded protein: CASSPGTGYEETQYF.

This clone has only a few counts. The chain employs TRBV19 and TRBJ2-3; TRBD2 aligns across 9 bases. V was pared by 3 bases and J by 0 bases, with 16 bases of the junction left unmatched. Germline assignment: CDR1 LNHDA and CDR2 SQIVND (reference sequence). The CDR3 contains 20 residues. CDR3 coding DNA: TGTGCCAGTAGTATCCCAGGGGGTCTAGCGGGGTCGGGGAGCACAGATACGCAGTATTTT. Its protein is CASSIPGGLAGSGSTDTQYF.

This clone was observed a few times. This chain uses TRBV30 with TRBJ1-4, with a weak D call TRBD1 (5 bases). Trimming left V 0 bases short and J 8 bases short, with 10 bases between. The germline CDR1 and CDR2 sequences are GTSNPN and SVGIG (reference sequence). This CDR3 comprises 13 residues. The CDR3 loop is CAWSVGGREKLFF. The CDR3 DNA sequence: TGTGCCTGGAGTGTGGGGGGACGGGAAAAACTGTTTTTT.

This chain links TRBV5-6 with TRBJ1-1; TRBD1 aligns across 12 bases. The CDR3 sequence is 16 residues long. The germline V gene encodes CDR1 SGHDT and CDR2 YYEEEE. The V gene end was trimmed by 4 bases and the J gene end by 3 bases; junction bases not matched to a gene: 7. The CDR3 sequence: CASSEPGQGADTEAFF. As DNA, the CDR3 is TGTGCCAGCAGCGAACCGGGACAGGGGGCGGACACTGAAGCTTTCTTT.

This clone was seen a handful of times. Within the sample, other DNA sequences also encode this same CDR3. The rearrangement joins TRBV6-5 to TRBJ2-1; a weak D match, TRBD2 (5 bases). Germline CDR1 MNHEY, CDR2 SVGAGI. The V gene lost 3 bases and the J gene lost 4 bases, with 10 bases spanning the gap. The CDR3 runs to 14 residues. For the CDR3, the DNA is TGTGCCAGCAGTTATCGGACGGGGTACAATGAGCAGTTCTTC. This translates into CASSYRTGYNEQFF.